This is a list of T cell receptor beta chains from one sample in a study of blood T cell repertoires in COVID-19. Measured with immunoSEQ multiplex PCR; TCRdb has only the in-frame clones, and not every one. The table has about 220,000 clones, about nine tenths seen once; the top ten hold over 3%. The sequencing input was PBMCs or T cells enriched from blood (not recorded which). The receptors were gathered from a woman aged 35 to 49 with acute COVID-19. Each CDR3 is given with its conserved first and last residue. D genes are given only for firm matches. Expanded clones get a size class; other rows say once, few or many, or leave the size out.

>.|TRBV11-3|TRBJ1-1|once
CASSLAGRGTEAFF
TGTGCCAGCAGCTTAGCCGGGCGGGGCACTGAAGCTTTCTTT
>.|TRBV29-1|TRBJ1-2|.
CSVDRDTHRYGYTF
TGCAGCGTTGACCGGGACACCCACCGCTATGGCTACACCTTC
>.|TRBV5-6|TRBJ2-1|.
CASVKKDSTYNEQFF
TGTGCCAGCGTTAAAAAGGACAGTACCTACAATGAGCAGTTCTTC
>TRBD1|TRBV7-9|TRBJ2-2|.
CASSLVPLTGRDGELFF
TGTGCCAGCAGCTTAGTCCCTCTGACAGGGCGCGACGGGGAGCTGTTTTTT
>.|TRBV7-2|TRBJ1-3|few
CASSFPGAGNTIYF
TGTGCCAGCAGCTTCCCAGGGGCTGGAAACACCATATATTTT
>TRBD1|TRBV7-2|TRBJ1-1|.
CASSLDPRGRAFF
TGTGCCAGCAGCTTAGATCCCAGGGGGCGAGCTTTCTTT
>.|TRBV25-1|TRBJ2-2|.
CASSDRANTGELFF
TGTGCCAGCAGTGATCGGGCGAACACCGGGGAGCTGTTTTTT
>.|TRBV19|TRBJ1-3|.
CASSPDSYFSGNTIYF
TGTGCCAGTAGTCCGGACAGTTATTTCTCTGGAAACACCATATATTTT
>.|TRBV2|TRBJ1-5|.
CASTIEENKPGGYSNQPQHF
TGTGCCAGCACGATAGAGGAGAATAAACCGGGGGGATATAGCAATCAGCCCCAGCATTTT
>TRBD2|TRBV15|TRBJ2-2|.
CATSRGGITGELFF
TGTGCCACCAGTCGGGGGGGAATAACCGGGGAGCTGTTTTTT
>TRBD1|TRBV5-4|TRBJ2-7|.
CASSRRDRVYEQYF
TGTGCCAGCAGCCGTCGGGACAGAGTCTACGAGCAGTACTTC
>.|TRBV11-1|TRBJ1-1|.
CASSRSRQGGTEAFF
TGTGCCAGCAGCCGATCCCGCCAGGGAGGCACTGAAGCTTTCTTT
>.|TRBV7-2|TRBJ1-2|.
CASSKGRGYGYTF
TGTGCCAGCAGCAAAGGACGGGGCTATGGCTACACCTTC
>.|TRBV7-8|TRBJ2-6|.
CASSLESGLPVSGANVLTF
TGTGCCAGCAGCTTAGAGTCGGGACTTCCTGTCTCTGGGGCCAACGTCCTGACTTTC
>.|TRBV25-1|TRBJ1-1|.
CASSAPGHNTEAFF
TGTGCCAGCAGTGCCCCGGGACATAACACTGAAGCTTTCTTT
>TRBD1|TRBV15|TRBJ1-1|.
CATSRSPTGVGTEAFF
TGTGCCACCAGCAGATCACCGACAGGGGTGGGCACTGAAGCTTTCTTT
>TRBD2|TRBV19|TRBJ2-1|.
CASSRTSGVYNEQFF
TGTGCCAGTAGTAGGACTAGCGGGGTTTACAATGAGCAGTTCTTC
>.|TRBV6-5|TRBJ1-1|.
CASILPGGAEAFF
TGTGCCAGCATCCTCCCTGGGGGGGCTGAAGCTTTCTTT
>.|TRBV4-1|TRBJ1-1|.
CASSQDSGAGTEAFF
TGCGCCAGCAGCCAAGATTCAGGGGCCGGCACTGAAGCTTTCTTT
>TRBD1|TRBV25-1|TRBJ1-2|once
CASSDYRGQGYTF
TGTGCCAGCAGTGATTATAGGGGGCAGGGCTACACCTTC
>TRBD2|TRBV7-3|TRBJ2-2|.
CASSSSGANTGELFF
TGTGCCAGCAGCTCCAGCGGGGCGAACACCGGGGAGCTGTTTTTT
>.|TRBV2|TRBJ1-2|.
CASSERGGYGYTF
TGTGCCAGCAGTGAGCGGGGGGGCTATGGCTACACCTTC
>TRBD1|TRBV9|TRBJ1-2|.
CASSVAGQGVGYGYTF
TGTGCCAGCAGCGTAGCCGGACAGGGTGTGGGATATGGCTACACCTTC
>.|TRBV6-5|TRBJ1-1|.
CASPRTPNTEAFF
TGTGCCAGCCCCAGGACACCCAACACTGAAGCTTTCTTT
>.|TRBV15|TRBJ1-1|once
CATSRRGARSTEAFF
TGTGCCACCAGCAGGCGGGGGGCGCGGAGCACTGAAGCTTTCTTT
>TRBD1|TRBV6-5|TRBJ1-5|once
CASSLTGGSNQPQHF
TGTGCCAGCAGTCTGACAGGGGGGAGCAATCAGCCCCAGCATTTT
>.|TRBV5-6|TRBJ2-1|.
CASSLDNSWWNEQFF
TGTGCCAGCAGCTTGGATAACAGTTGGTGGAATGAGCAGTTCTTC
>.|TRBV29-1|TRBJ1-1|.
CSAQVPGTEAFF
TGCAGCGCTCAGGTCCCGGGGACTGAAGCTTTCTTT
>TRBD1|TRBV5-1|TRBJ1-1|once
CASSYGGTGMNTEAFF
TGCGCCAGCAGCTACGGCGGGACAGGCATGAACACTGAAGCTTTCTTT
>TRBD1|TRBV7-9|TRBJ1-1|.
CASSLVRADRGRIRAFF
TGTGCCAGCAGCTTAGTCCGGGCGGACAGGGGGCGGATCAGGGCTTTCTTT
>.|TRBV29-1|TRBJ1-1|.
CSGLETQAFF
TGCAGCGGTCTAGAAACGCAAGCTTTCTTT
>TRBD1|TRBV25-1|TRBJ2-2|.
CASSLDRLRTGELFF
TGTGCCAGCAGCCTGGACAGGTTGAGGACCGGGGAGCTGTTTTTT
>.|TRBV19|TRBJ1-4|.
CASTEDRTDRGNEKLFF
TGTGCCAGTACCGAGGACCGGACCGACCGGGGTAATGAAAAACTGTTTTTT
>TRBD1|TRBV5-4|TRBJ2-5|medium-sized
CASSLARDRTGEKTQYF
TGTGCCAGCAGCTTGGCCAGGGATAGGACAGGGGAAAAGACCCAGTACTTC
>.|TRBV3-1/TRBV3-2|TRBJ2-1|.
CASSQDRRAGRNEQFF
TGTGCCAGCAGCCAAGACCGCCGGGCGGGGAGAAATGAGCAGTTCTTC
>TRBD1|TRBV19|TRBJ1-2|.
CASKTGTGRLYGYTF
TGTGCCAGTAAAACCGGGACAGGGCGACTGTACGGCTACACCTTC
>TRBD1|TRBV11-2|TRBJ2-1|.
CASSRQGGFNNEQFF
TGTGCCAGCAGCCGACAGGGGGGGTTCAACAATGAGCAGTTCTTC
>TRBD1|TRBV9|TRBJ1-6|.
CASGQGAGSPLHF
TGTGCCAGCGGACAGGGGGCAGGTTCACCCCTCCACTTT
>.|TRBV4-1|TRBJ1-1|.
CASSQVPGLRRMNTEAFF
TGCGCCAGCAGCCAAGTTCCCGGTCTGCGGCGGATGAACACTGAAGCTTTCTTT
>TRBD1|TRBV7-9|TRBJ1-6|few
CASSTRQGGSPLHF
TGTGCCAGCAGCACAAGACAGGGAGGTTCACCCCTCCACTTT
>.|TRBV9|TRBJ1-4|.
CASSDRGTTNEKLFF
TGTGCCAGCAGCGATAGGGGGACAACTAATGAAAAACTGTTTTTT
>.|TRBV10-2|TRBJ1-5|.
CASSAQSNQPQHF
TGCGCCAGCAGTGCACAGAGCAATCAGCCCCAGCATTTT
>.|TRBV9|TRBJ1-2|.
CASSINRDTKNTNYGYTF
TGTGCCAGCAGCATCAATCGGGACACAAAAAATACTAACTATGGCTACACCTTC
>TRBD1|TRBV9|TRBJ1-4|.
CASSVEGGRNEKLFF
TGTGCCAGCAGCGTAGAAGGGGGCCGTAATGAAAAACTGTTTTTT
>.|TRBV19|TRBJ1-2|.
CASSSQAGGTLSYGYTF
TGTGCCAGTAGTTCGCAGGCGGGAGGAACCCTTAGCTATGGCTACACCTTC
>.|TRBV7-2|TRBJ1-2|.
CASSLARAGGGYTF
TGTGCCAGCAGCTTAGCGAGGGCAGGTGGGGGCTACACCTTC
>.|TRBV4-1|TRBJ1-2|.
CASSQAPRPFTDGYTF
TGCGCCAGCAGCCAAGCCCCCCGTCCTTTCACGGATGGCTACACCTTC
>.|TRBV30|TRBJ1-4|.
CAWTRINEKLFF
TGTGCCTGGACTAGGATTAATGAAAAACTGTTTTTT
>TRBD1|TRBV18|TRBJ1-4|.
CASSPGAGGEKLFF
TGTGCCAGCTCACCCGGTGCAGGGGGCGAAAAACTGTTTTTT
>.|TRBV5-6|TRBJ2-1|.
CASSLGPGYNEQFF
TGTGCCAGCAGCTTGGGTCCAGGTTACAATGAGCAGTTCTTC
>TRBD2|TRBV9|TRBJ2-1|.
CASSESGGAYNEQFF
TGTGCCAGCAGCGAGAGCGGGGGGGCATACAATGAGCAGTTCTTC
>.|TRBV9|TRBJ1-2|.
CASSFTGELLYGYTF
TGTGCCAGCAGTTTCACAGGAGAGCTTCTCTATGGCTACACCTTC
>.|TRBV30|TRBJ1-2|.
CAWDSSTNYGYTF
TGTGCCTGGGACAGCTCTACTAACTATGGCTACACCTTC
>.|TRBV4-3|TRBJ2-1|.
CASSQVSGSYNEQFF
TGCGCCAGCAGCCAAGTGTCCGGCTCCTACAATGAGCAGTTCTTC
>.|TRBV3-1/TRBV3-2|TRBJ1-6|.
CASSPSRTASNSPLHF
TGTGCCAGCAGCCCGTCCCGGACAGCGTCTAATTCACCCCTCCACTTT
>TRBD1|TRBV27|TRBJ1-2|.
CASSPLRDRGAGGYTF
TGTGCCAGCAGTCCTCTCCGGGACAGGGGCGCCGGAGGCTACACCTTC
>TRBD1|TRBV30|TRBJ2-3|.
CACSRTGSEDTQYF
TGTGCCTGTTCCCGGACAGGCAGTGAAGATACGCAGTATTTT
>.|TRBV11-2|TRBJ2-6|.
CASSPAGANVLTF
TGTGCCAGCAGCCCCGCTGGGGCCAACGTCCTGACTTTC
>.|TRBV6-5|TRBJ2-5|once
CASSHQETQYF
TGTGCCAGCAGTCATCAAGAGACCCAGTACTTC
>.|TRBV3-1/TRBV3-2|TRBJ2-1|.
CASSLQTGSSYNEQFF
TGTGCCAGCAGCCTCCAGACAGGCAGTTCCTACAATGAGCAGTTCTTC